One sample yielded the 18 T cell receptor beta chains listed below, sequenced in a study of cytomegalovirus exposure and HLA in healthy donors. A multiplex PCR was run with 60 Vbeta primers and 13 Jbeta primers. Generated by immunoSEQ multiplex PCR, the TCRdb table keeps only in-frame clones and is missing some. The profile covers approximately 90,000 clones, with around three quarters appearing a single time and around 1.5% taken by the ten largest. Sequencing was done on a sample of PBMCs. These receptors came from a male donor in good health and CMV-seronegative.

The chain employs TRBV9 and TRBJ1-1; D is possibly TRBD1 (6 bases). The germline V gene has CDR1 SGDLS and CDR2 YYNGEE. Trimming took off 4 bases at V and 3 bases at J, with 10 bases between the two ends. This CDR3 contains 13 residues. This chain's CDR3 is CASSPGHYTEAFF. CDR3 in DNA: TGTGCCAGCAGCCCGGGACACTACACTGAAGCTTTCTTT. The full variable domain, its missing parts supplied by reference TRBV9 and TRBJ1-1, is DSGVTQTPKHLITATGQRVTLRCSPRSGDLSVYWYQQSLDQGLQFLIQYYNGEERAKGNILERFSAQQFPDLHSELNLSSLELGDSALYFCASSPGHYTEAFFGQGTRLTVV.

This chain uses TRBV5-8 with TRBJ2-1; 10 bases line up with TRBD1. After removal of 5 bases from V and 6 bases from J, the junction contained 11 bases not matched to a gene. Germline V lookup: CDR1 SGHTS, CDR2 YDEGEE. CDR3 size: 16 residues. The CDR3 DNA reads TGTGCCAGCAGTTGGACAGGGGGGTACGGCGGCAATGAGCAGTTCTTC. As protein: CASSWTGGYGGNEQFF. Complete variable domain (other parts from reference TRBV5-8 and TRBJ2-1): EAGVTQSPTHLIKTRGQQATLRCSPISGHTSVYWYQQALGLGLQFLLWYDEGEERNRGNFPPRFSGRQFPNYSSELNVNALELEDSALYLCASSWTGGYGGNEQFFGPGTRLTVL.

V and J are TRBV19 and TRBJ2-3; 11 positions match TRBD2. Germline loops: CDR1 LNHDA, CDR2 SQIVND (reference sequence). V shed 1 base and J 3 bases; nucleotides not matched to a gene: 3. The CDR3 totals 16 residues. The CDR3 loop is CASSIGTSGSTDTQYF. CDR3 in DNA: TGTGCCAGTAGTATAGGCACTAGCGGGAGTACAGATACGCAGTATTTT.

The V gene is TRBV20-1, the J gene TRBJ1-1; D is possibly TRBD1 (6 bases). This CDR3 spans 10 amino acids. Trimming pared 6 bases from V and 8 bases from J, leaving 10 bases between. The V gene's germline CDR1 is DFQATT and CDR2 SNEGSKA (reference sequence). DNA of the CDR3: TGCAGTGCCGGAGACAGGGAAGCTTTCTTT. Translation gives CSAGDREAFF.

As DNA, the CDR3 is TGTGCCATCAGTGAGCCGGGGAACACTGAAGCTTTCTTT. Translated, it gives CAISEPGNTEAFF. V and J are TRBV10-3 and TRBJ1-1; D uncertain. The germline CDR1 and CDR2 sequences are ENHRY and SYGVKD. The CDR3 consists of 13 residues. The V end lost 2 bases, the J end lost 1 base, and 5 bases lay between the germline ends.

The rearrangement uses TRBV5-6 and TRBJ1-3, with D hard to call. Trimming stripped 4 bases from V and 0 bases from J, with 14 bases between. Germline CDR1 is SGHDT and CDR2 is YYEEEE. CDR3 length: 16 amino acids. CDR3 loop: CASSLDGLHSGNTIYF. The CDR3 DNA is TGTGCCAGCAGCCTAGACGGACTACACTCTGGAAACACCATATATTTT.

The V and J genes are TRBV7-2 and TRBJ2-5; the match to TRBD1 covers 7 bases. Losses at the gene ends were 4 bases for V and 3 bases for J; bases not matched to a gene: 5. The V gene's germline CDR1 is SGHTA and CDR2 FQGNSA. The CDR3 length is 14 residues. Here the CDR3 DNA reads TGTGCCAGCAGCTCACAGGGGTGGGAAGAGACCCAGTACTTC. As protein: CASSSQGWEETQYF.

The CDR3 coding sequence is TGTGCCAGTAGCCCAACCTCACAGGGGAGGAAGAGAAACACCATATATTTT. This codes for CASSPTSQGRKRNTIYF. This chain joins TRBV19 and TRBJ1-3; 7 bases align to TRBD1. The V segment lost 6 bases and the J segment 5 bases; nucleotides outside the gene matches: 16. CDR1 and CDR2 from the germline V gene are LNHDA and SQIVND (reference sequence). The CDR3 has 17 amino acids.

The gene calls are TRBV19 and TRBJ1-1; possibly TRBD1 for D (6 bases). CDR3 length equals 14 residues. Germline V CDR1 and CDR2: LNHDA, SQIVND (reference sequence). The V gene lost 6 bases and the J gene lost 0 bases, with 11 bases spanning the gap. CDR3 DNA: TGTGCCAGTAGATTACAGGGCCTGAACACTGAAGCTTTCTTT. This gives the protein CASRLQGLNTEAFF.

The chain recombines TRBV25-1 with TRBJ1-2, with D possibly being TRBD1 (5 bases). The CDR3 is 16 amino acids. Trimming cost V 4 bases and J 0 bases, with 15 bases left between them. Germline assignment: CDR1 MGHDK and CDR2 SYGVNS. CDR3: CASSGGGNIPNYGYTF. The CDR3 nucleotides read TGTGCCAGCAGTGGGGGGGGAAATATTCCTAACTATGGCTACACCTTC.

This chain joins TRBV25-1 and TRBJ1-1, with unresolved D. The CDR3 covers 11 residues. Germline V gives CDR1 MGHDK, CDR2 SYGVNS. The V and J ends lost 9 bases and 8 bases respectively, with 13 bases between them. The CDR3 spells CASTPGGEAFF. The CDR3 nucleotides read TGTGCCAGTACCCCGGGAGGCGAAGCTTTCTTT.

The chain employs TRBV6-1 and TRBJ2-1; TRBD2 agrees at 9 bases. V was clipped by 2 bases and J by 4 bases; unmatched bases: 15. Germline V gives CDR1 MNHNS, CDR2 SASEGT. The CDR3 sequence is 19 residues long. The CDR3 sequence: CASSERVWASGTKYNEQFF. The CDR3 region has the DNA TGTGCCAGCAGTGAAAGGGTATGGGCTAGCGGGACGAAGTACAATGAGCAGTTCTTC.

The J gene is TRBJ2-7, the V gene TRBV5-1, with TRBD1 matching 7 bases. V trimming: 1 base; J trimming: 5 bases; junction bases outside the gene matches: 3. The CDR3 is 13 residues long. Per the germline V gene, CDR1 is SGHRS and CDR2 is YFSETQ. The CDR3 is CASSLRGGNEQYF. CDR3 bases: TGCGCCAGCAGCTTGAGAGGGGGCAACGAGCAGTACTTC.

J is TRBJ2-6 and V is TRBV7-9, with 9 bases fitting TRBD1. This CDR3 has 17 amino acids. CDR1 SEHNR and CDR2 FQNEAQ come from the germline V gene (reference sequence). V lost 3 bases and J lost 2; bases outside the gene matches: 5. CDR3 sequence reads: CASSLDRGITGANVLTF. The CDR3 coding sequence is TGTGCCAGCAGCTTGGACAGGGGCATAACTGGGGCCAACGTCCTGACTTTC.

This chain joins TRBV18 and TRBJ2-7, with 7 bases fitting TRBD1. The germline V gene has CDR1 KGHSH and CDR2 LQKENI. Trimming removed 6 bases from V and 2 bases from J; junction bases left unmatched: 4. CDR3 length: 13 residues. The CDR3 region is CASSPGQTYEQYF. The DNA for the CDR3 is TGTGCCAGCTCCCCGGGACAGACCTACGAGCAGTACTTC.

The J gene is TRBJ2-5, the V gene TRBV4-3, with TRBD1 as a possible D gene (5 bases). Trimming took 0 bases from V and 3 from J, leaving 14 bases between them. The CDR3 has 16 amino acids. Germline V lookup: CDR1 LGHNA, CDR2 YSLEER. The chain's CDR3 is CASSQEWQGMEETQYF. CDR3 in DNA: TGCGCCAGCAGCCAAGAGTGGCAGGGCATGGAAGAGACCCAGTACTTC.

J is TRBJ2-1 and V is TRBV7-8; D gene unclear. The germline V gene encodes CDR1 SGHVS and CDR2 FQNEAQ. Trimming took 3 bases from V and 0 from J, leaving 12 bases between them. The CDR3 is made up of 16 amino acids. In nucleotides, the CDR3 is TGTGCCAGCAGCTTGACAAGCTTTGGCTCCTACAATGAGCAGTTCTTC. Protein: CASSLTSFGSYNEQFF.

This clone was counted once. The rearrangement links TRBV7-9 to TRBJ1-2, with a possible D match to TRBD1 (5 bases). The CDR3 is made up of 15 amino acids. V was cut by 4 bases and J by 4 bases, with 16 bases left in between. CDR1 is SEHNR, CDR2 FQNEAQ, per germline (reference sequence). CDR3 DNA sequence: TGTGCCAGCAGCTACGCTGGGGGGTCTTCCTATGGCTACACCTTC. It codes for CASSYAGGSSYGYTF. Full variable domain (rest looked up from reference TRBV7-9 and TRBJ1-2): DTGVSQNPRHKITKRGQNVTFRCDPISEHNRLYWYRQTLGQGPEFLTYFQNEAQLEKSRLLSDRFSAERPKGSFSTLEIQRTEQGDSAMYLCASSYAGGSSYGYTFGSGTRLTVV.